This T cell receptor (beta chain) emerged from a study of blood T cells in healthy people across ages. The use of a sample-barcoded 5' primer and a J-beta primer mix characterized a second PCR of about 7 to 12 cycles. Each TCR beta cDNA got a 12-nucleotide random molecular identifier. All samples yielded 2.5 million or more CDR3-containing paired-end reads. Via MiXCR, TCRdb re-called the 5' RACE reads, giving one row per CDR3 protein. This repertoire shows hundreds of thousands of distinct CDR3 sequences, roughly 43% found once; its top ten account for around an eighth. Study outcomes and limitations: Underestimates were what the diversity estimates from one million T cells were considered to be.

This clonotype appeared once. Its antigen remains unidentified. The individuals who served as donors were healthy Caucasians living in Russia, aged roughly 6 to 90. V gave up 2 bases and J gave up 1 base, with 10 bases separating them. Germline CDR1 reads MNHNY; CDR2 reads SVGAGI (reference sequence). The CDR3 is made up of 15 amino acids. Sequenced sample: blood. This TCR was recovered from a man between 25 and 39 years old in good health. This chain joins TRBV6-6 and TRBJ2-3; D is uncertain. The chain's CDR3 is CASSYPNLGTDTQYF. DNA for the CDR3: TGTGCCAGCAGTTACCCGAACTTAGGCACAGATACGCAGTATTTT.